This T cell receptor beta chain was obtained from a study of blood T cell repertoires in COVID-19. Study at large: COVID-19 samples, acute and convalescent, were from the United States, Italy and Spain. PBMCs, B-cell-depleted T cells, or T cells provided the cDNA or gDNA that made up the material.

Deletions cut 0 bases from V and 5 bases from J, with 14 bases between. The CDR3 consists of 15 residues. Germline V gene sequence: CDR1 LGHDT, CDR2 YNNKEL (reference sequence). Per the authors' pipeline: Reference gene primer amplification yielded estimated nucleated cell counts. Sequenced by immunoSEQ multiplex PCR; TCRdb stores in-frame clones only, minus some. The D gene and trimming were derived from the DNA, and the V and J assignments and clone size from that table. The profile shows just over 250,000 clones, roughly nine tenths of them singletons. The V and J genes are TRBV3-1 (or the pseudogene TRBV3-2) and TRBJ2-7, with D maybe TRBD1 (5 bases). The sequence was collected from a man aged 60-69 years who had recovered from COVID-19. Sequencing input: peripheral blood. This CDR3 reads CASSQDVDSLHEQYF. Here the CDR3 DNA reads TGTGCCAGCAGCCAAGACGTAGACAGCTTGCACGAGCAGTACTTC.